The rows below give T cell receptor beta chains drawn from one sample of a study of OX40 agonist ivuxolimab in advanced cancers. Clones were read by immunoSEQ multiplex PCR, and TCRdb kept only the in-frame ones, dropping some. The sample has 35,000 to 45,000 clones, over 75% seen once; the top ten hold 3.5% to 4%. The sequenced sample was CD4+ or CD8+ T cells sorted from blood, obtained in a trial of the OX40 agonist ivuxolimab. These receptors originate from an adult with an advanced solid tumor such as melanoma, head and neck, liver or kidney cancer. The CDR3 runs from the conserved cysteine through the conserved F or W. D genes are given only for firm matches. The size field is filled for only some rows; it gives once, few, many or a size class.

D: .
size: .
V: TRBV30
J: TRBJ1-2
DNA: TGTGCCTGGAGTCCAGGGGCTCCAGGCTACACCTTC
CDR3: CAWSPGAPGYTF

D: TRBD2
size: .
V: TRBV15
J: TRBJ2-4
DNA: TGTGCCACCAGCAGATCGGGACTAGCGGGAGACAAAAACATTCAGTACTTC
CDR3: CATSRSGLAGDKNIQYF

D: .
size: .
V: TRBV7-9
J: TRBJ2-5
DNA: TGTGCCAGCAGCTCATTTTTGGAGACCCAGTACTTC
CDR3: CASSSFLETQYF

D: .
size: .
V: TRBV5-1
J: TRBJ1-1
DNA: TGCGCCAGCAGCTTTTCGGGACGGCAGAACACTGAAGCTTTCTTT
CDR3: CASSFSGRQNTEAFF

D: TRBD1
size: .
V: TRBV10-3
J: TRBJ1-1
DNA: TGTGCCATCAGTTCTCCCGGCGACAGGGGGCCAAGGGTTGAAGCTTTCTTT
CDR3: CAISSPGDRGPRVEAFF

D: .
size: .
V: TRBV5-4
J: TRBJ2-5
DNA: TGTGCCAGCAGCTTCCGGAACCAAGAGACCCAGTACTTC
CDR3: CASSFRNQETQYF

D: .
size: .
V: TRBV13
J: TRBJ2-5
DNA: TGTGCCAGCAGCTCCTACCTAGCGGAGACCCAGTACTTC
CDR3: CASSSYLAETQYF

D: TRBD1
size: .
V: TRBV5-4
J: TRBJ1-2
DNA: TGTGCCAGCAGCTCTTACGGACAGGGTTCCGGATACACCTTC
CDR3: CASSSYGQGSGYTF

D: .
size: .
V: TRBV19
J: TRBJ2-7
DNA: TGTGCCAGTAGTGACCCTGGGAGCGAGCAGTACTTC
CDR3: CASSDPGSEQYF

D: .
size: .
V: TRBV25-1
J: TRBJ2-3
DNA: TGTGCCAGCTCATGGGATACAGGGAACACAGATACGCAGTATTTT
CDR3: CASSWDTGNTDTQYF

D: .
size: .
V: TRBV11-2
J: TRBJ2-2
DNA: TGTGCCAGCAGCTTAGCTAGCGCTAACACCGGGGAGCTGTTTTTT
CDR3: CASSLASANTGELFF

D: .
size: few
V: TRBV5-6
J: TRBJ1-2
DNA: TGTGCCAGCAGCTGGGGGGGGGCCCCTATCGGCTACACCTTC
CDR3: CASSWGGAPIGYTF

D: .
size: .
V: TRBV7-8
J: TRBJ1-5
DNA: TGTGCCAGCAGCCACTTTCAGGGTATTGCGAGCAATCAGCCCCAGCATTTT
CDR3: CASSHFQGIASNQPQHF

D: TRBD1
size: .
V: TRBV4-1
J: TRBJ1-5
DNA: TGCGCCAGCAGCCGCCCGGGACAGGGGGTCCAGCCCCAGCATTTT
CDR3: CASSRPGQGVQPQHF

D: .
size: once
V: TRBV15
J: TRBJ2-1
DNA: TGTGCCACCAGCAGAGATCTCAGTGAAAACTACAATGAGCAGTTCTTC
CDR3: CATSRDLSENYNEQFF

D: .
size: .
V: TRBV28
J: TRBJ1-2
DNA: TGTGCCAGCAGTTTATTGGGGGCGGACTATGGCTACACCTTC
CDR3: CASSLLGADYGYTF

D: .
size: .
V: TRBV6-5
J: TRBJ1-6
DNA: TGTGCCAGCAGGCTAGAGGGGAACTATAATTCACCCCTCCACTTT
CDR3: CASRLEGNYNSPLHF

D: TRBD1
size: once
V: TRBV6-5
J: TRBJ2-5
DNA: TGTGCCAGCAGAGAGGACAGGGGCCAAGAGACCCAGTACTTC
CDR3: CASREDRGQETQYF

D: .
size: once
V: TRBV4-3
J: TRBJ1-2
DNA: TGCGCCAGCAGCAATGGGCAGTCGGGGGTCTACACCTTC
CDR3: CASSNGQSGVYTF

D: .
size: .
V: TRBV27
J: TRBJ2-1
DNA: TGTGCCAGCAGTCCCCGGGATAGTGGCAACAATGAGCAGTTCTTC
CDR3: CASSPRDSGNNEQFF

D: TRBD2
size: once
V: TRBV11-2
J: TRBJ2-2
DNA: TGTGCCAGCAGCAAAGCGGGGACTAGATACACCGGGGAGCTGTTTTTT
CDR3: CASSKAGTRYTGELFF

D: .
size: .
V: TRBV18
J: TRBJ2-7
DNA: TGTGCCAGCTCACCACCGGGTGCGGGGAGCTCCTACGAGCAGTACTTC
CDR3: CASSPPGAGSSYEQYF

D: TRBD2
size: .
V: TRBV29-1
J: TRBJ2-7
DNA: TGCAGCGTTGCCATGGCGGGAGGGTACGAGCAGTACTTC
CDR3: CSVAMAGGYEQYF

D: .
size: .
V: TRBV10-3
J: TRBJ1-2
DNA: TGTGCCATCAGTGAGTCGGTATACGGGTTTGGCTACACCTTC
CDR3: CAISESVYGFGYTF

D: TRBD1
size: once
V: TRBV2
J: TRBJ2-3
DNA: TGTGCCAGCAGTGAGACAGGGTTAGTCACAGATACGCAGTATTTT
CDR3: CASSETGLVTDTQYF

D: .
size: .
V: TRBV9
J: TRBJ2-6
DNA: TGTGCCAGCAGCGTACGGGGTTCTGGGGCCAACGTCCTGACTTTC
CDR3: CASSVRGSGANVLTF

D: .
size: .
V: TRBV11-3
J: TRBJ1-5
DNA: TGTGCCAGCAGCTTTGGGGGCAATCAGCCCCAGCATTTT
CDR3: CASSFGGNQPQHF

D: TRBD2
size: .
V: TRBV27
J: TRBJ2-3
DNA: TGTGCCAGCAGTGCCCCCTTAGGGACTAGCGGTTTCACAGATACGCAGTATTTT
CDR3: CASSAPLGTSGFTDTQYF

D: .
size: .
V: TRBV5-4
J: TRBJ2-7
DNA: TGTGCCAGCAGCAGGGATCCACCCTACGAGCAGTACTTC
CDR3: CASSRDPPYEQYF

D: .
size: .
V: TRBV4-3
J: TRBJ2-7
DNA: TGCGCCAGCAGCCAAGTAGGACCCCCGGGGGAGCAGTACTTC
CDR3: CASSQVGPPGEQYF

D: TRBD2
size: .
V: TRBV14
J: TRBJ2-5
DNA: TGTGCCAGCAGCCTAAGCGGGAGGGAGACCCAGTACTTC
CDR3: CASSLSGRETQYF

D: .
size: .
V: TRBV9
J: TRBJ2-5
DNA: TGTGCCAGCAGCGAGTTACCCGGGACAAGGAAAGAGACCCAGTACTTC
CDR3: CASSELPGTRKETQYF

D: .
size: once
V: TRBV28
J: TRBJ2-7
DNA: TGTGCCAGCAGGGCTAGCAGGGGAGGCCCCTTCTACGAGCAGTACTTC
CDR3: CASRASRGGPFYEQYF

D: .
size: .
V: TRBV28
J: TRBJ1-6
DNA: TGTGCCAGCAGTTTATGGGTAGGGCAGGGTCGGTACTCACCCCTCCACTTT
CDR3: CASSLWVGQGRYSPLHF

D: .
size: .
V: TRBV7-9
J: TRBJ1-1
DNA: TGTGCCAGCAACCGGGCCGGCGGTGAAGCTTTCTTT
CDR3: CASNRAGGEAFF

D: .
size: .
V: TRBV21-1
J: TRBJ1-3
DNA: TGTGCCAGCAGATTAGGACAGGAGACTGGAAACACCATATATTTT
CDR3: CASRLGQETGNTIYF

D: .
size: .
V: TRBV7-9
J: TRBJ2-5
DNA: TGTGCCAGCAGCTCGACAGGGAGGGGAGGGCAAGAGACCCAGTACTTC
CDR3: CASSSTGRGGQETQYF

D: .
size: .
V: TRBV19
J: TRBJ1-5
DNA: TGTGCCAGTAGCAGCCAGGGTTCGACCTTTAGCAATCAGCCCCAGCATTTT
CDR3: CASSSQGSTFSNQPQHF

D: .
size: .
V: TRBV7-8
J: TRBJ1-5
DNA: TGTGCCAGCAGCTTAGGAGGGGGGTCCAATCAGCCCCAGCATTTT
CDR3: CASSLGGGSNQPQHF

D: .
size: .
V: TRBV2
J: TRBJ2-7
DNA: TGTGCCAGCAGTCAGGACACCGAGCAGTACTTC
CDR3: CASSQDTEQYF

D: .
size: .
V: TRBV27
J: TRBJ2-3
DNA: TGTGCCAGCAGTTTAGAGACTAGCACAGATACGCAGTATTTT
CDR3: CASSLETSTDTQYF

D: .
size: once
V: TRBV7-2
J: TRBJ2-2
DNA: TGTGCCAGCAGCTTAGTTAGCGGCGGCGGGGAGCTGTTTTTT
CDR3: CASSLVSGGGELFF

D: .
size: .
V: TRBV6-5
J: TRBJ1-2
DNA: TGTGCCAGCAGGGGAGGGGGCTATGGCTACACCTTC
CDR3: CASRGGGYGYTF

D: .
size: few
V: TRBV6-6
J: TRBJ2-1
DNA: TGTGCCAGCGGAAGAGAGCAGTTCTTC
CDR3: CASGREQFF

D: .
size: once
V: TRBV18
J: TRBJ2-7
DNA: TGTGCCAGCTCACCACGCAGGGGAGAGGACTACGAGCAGTACTTC
CDR3: CASSPRRGEDYEQYF

D: TRBD2
size: once
V: TRBV27
J: TRBJ2-3
DNA: TGTGCCAGCAGTTTAGGGTCTAGCGGAACCTTCACAGATACGCAGTATTTT
CDR3: CASSLGSSGTFTDTQYF

D: .
size: .
V: TRBV9
J: TRBJ2-4
DNA: TGTGCCAGCAGCCCCGTAGCCAGGAGTTTAGCCAAAAACATTCAGTACTTC
CDR3: CASSPVARSLAKNIQYF

D: .
size: .
V: TRBV28
J: TRBJ1-3
DNA: TGTGCCAGCATCCAGGAGGGGTTCCACTCTGGAAACACCATATATTTT
CDR3: CASIQEGFHSGNTIYF

D: TRBD2
size: .
V: TRBV2
J: TRBJ2-5
DNA: TGTGCCAGCAGTGAAGATAGCGGGGGACAAGAGACCCAGTACTTC
CDR3: CASSEDSGGQETQYF

D: TRBD2
size: .
V: TRBV4-2
J: TRBJ2-1
DNA: TGTGCCACCGCACCGGGACTAGGAAGGGGCAATGAGCAGTTCTTC
CDR3: CATAPGLGRGNEQFF